The present entry profiles one TCR beta chain with its context. This record belongs to a study of technical replicates of blood from a handful of donors. The V gene's germline CDR1 is LNHDA and CDR2 SQIVND (reference sequence). V lost 3 bases, J lost 2 bases, and 8 bases lay in between. CDR3 length equals 13 residues. The table came from immunoSEQ multiplex PCR; TCRdb's copy has only in-frame clones and leaves some out. This sample has tens of thousands of clones, with around 97% found just once. The chain uses TRBV19 and TRBJ2-7, with no clear D. The sample comprised T cells isolated from PBMCs. This clonotype was sampled from a human donor in good health. The CDR3 coding sequence is TGTGCCAGTAGTATGGCCCTTACCTACGAGCAGTACTTC. Translating gives CASSMALTYEQYF.